The next 26 T cell receptor beta chains were all read from a single sample in a study of Ad26.COV2.S vaccination and SARS-CoV-2 variants. Profiling relied on immunoSEQ multiplex PCR, and the TCRdb table lists in-frame clones only, not all of them. The sample includes around 300,000 clones, around nine tenths of them seen just once. Treatment noted: around 19 received Ad26.COV2.S at low or high dose, single or two shots; several received placebo; per-sample allocation not given. The samples were gathered on day 63 after the first injection of vaccine or placebo. Sequenced here: peripheral blood, sampled in a trial of Ad26.COV2.S vaccine versus placebo. The receptors originated from a person between 18 and 60 years old who received the Ad26.COV2.S COVID-19 vaccine or a placebo.

This chain connects TRBV7-9 to TRBJ1-1; possibly TRBD1 for D (5 bases). V was pared by 5 bases and J by 2 bases, with 21 bases between. Germline lookup yields CDR1 SEHNR and CDR2 FQNEAQ (reference sequence). This CDR3 has 17 residues. CDR3 in DNA: TGTGCCAGCAGCCCCATTGGAGGGGCGAAAACCAACACTGAAGCTTTCTTT. Translating it yields CASSPIGGAKTNTEAFF.

The table lists this clone with a count of one. The V and J genes are TRBV5-5 and TRBJ2-5; 7 bases agree with TRBD1. CDR3 length: 16 amino acids. CDR1 SGHKS and CDR2 YYEKEE come from the germline V gene (reference sequence). Trimming at V came to 2 bases and at J to 1 base, leaving 8 bases not matched to a gene. Here the CDR3 reads CASSLTADRVQETQYF. Written as DNA, the CDR3 is TGTGCCAGCAGCTTAACCGCAGACAGGGTCCAAGAGACCCAGTACTTC.

The rearrangement links TRBV24-1 to TRBJ2-5, with D perhaps TRBD1 or TRBD2 (5 bases each). The ends were cut back, 6 bases at V and 4 bases at J, with 17 bases in the middle. Germline V gene data show CDR1 as KGHDR and CDR2 as SFDVKD. The CDR3 runs 15 residues. The chain's CDR3 is CATSIKGTGGETQYF. The CDR3 nucleotides are TGTGCCACCAGTATCAAAGGGACGGGTGGAGAGACCCAGTACTTC.

The chain couples TRBV10-2 to TRBJ2-1; 8 bases map to TRBD2. CDR1 WSHSY and CDR2 SAAADI come from the germline V gene. V was pared by 5 bases and J by 0 bases, with 3 bases of the junction left unmatched. This CDR3 region has 15 residues. CDR3 coding DNA: TGCGCCAGCAGTAAAAGCGGGGGCTCCTACAATGAGCAGTTCTTC. Amino acids: CASSKSGGSYNEQFF.

The J gene is TRBJ1-2, the V gene TRBV28; D remains unclear. Trimming took 3 bases from V and 4 from J, leaving 12 bases between them. Germline CDR1 and CDR2: MDHEN and SYDVKM. This CDR3 is 14 amino acids long. The CDR3 DNA follows: TGTGCCAGCAGTTTCGGCTCCCGGAGCTATGGCTACACCTTC. Its protein product is CASSFGSRSYGYTF.

This clone was observed once. J is TRBJ2-7 and V is TRBV25-1; a possible D gene is TRBD1 (5 bases). V lost 4 bases to trimming and J lost 6 bases, with 10 bases between them. CDR1 is MGHDK, CDR2 SYGVNS, per germline. The CDR3 is made up of 12 amino acids. The CDR3 loop is CASSGLGLEQYF. Written as DNA, the CDR3 is TGTGCCAGCAGTGGTCTGGGGCTCGAGCAGTACTTC.

The rearrangement uses TRBV29-1 and TRBJ2-3; TRBD2 aligns across 10 bases. The CDR3 consists of 17 residues. The trim removed 1 base at V and 4 bases at J, leaving 11 bases unmatched. The germline gives CDR1 SQVTM, CDR2 ANQGSEA. The CDR3 spells CSVEGLAGGLRADTQYF. In nucleotides, the CDR3 is TGCAGCGTTGAAGGCTTAGCGGGAGGACTCCGGGCAGATACGCAGTATTTT.

The chain joins TRBV7-2 to TRBJ1-2; tentatively, D is TRBD1 (5 bases). This CDR3 contains 17 residues. V gave up 6 bases and J gave up 2 bases, with 22 bases separating them. CDR1 is SGHTA and CDR2 is FQGNSA in the germline V gene. CDR3 amino acids: CASSQTGSGAANYGYTF. The CDR3 region has the DNA TGTGCCAGCAGTCAAACCGGGAGCGGGGCTGCGAACTATGGCTACACCTTC.

The genes are TRBV7-9 and TRBJ1-2; 10 bases map to TRBD1. The V gene's germline CDR1 is SEHNR and CDR2 FQNEAQ (reference sequence). V lost 5 bases to trimming and J lost 4 bases; unmatched junction nucleotides: 7. The CDR3 extends over 15 amino acids. As DNA, the CDR3 is TGTGCCAGCAGCGACCGGGACAGGGGCGGCTATGGCTACACCTTC. This sequence encodes CASSDRDRGGYGYTF.

The chain joins TRBV7-2 to TRBJ2-3, with a tentative D call TRBD1 (6 bases). CDR3 length: 13 residues. Trimming cost V 1 base and J 4 bases, with 6 bases left between them. CDR1 is SGHTA and CDR2 is FQGNSA in the germline V gene. The CDR3 spells CASSLDRADTQYF. DNA of the CDR3: TGTGCCAGCAGCTTAGACAGGGCAGATACGCAGTATTTT.

The gene calls are TRBV7-9 and TRBJ1-3, with a weak D call TRBD1 (6 bases). Germline CDR1 reads SEHNR; CDR2 reads FQNEAQ (reference sequence). The CDR3 totals 18 residues. Trimming took 0 bases from V and 0 from J, leaving 15 bases between them. This CDR3 reads CASSLAGLRDNSGNTIYF. The CDR3 DNA reads TGTGCCAGCAGCTTAGCGGGGTTACGGGACAACTCTGGAAACACCATATATTTT.

V is TRBV4-1 and J is TRBJ1-2; TRBD1 might be the D (6 bases). V shed 1 base and J shed 7 bases, with 19 bases lying between them. Germline-derived CDR1 and CDR2 are MGHRA and YSYEKL. CDR3 length: 16 amino acids. The CDR3 spells CASSQATGGETFGYTF. In nucleotides, the CDR3 is TGCGCCAGCAGCCAAGCGACAGGTGGGGAGACTTTTGGCTACACCTTC.

V gene TRBV7-2 combines with J gene TRBJ1-1; D is perhaps TRBD1 (5 bases). The ends were cut back, 1 base at V and 6 bases at J, with 15 bases in the middle. The CDR3 loop spans 15 amino acids. CDR1 is SGHTA and CDR2 is FQGNSA in the germline V gene. The CDR3 coding sequence is TGTGCCAGCAGCTTAGTGGCAGGGAGAGGAGCTGAAGCTTTCTTT. Its protein is CASSLVAGRGAEAFF.

This clone was seen a single time. In DNA form, the CDR3 reads TGTGCCAGCGCCCGACAGCCCATGAACACTGAAGCTTTCTTT. Its protein product is CASARQPMNTEAFF. J is TRBJ1-1 and V is TRBV6-5; TRBD1 might be the D (5 bases). V was clipped by 8 bases and J by 0 bases, with 13 bases between them. From germline, CDR1 is MNHEY and CDR2 SVGAGI. This CDR3 is 14 amino acids long.

This chain uses TRBV11-2 with TRBJ2-7; 9 bases agree with TRBD1. Trimming took 6 bases from V and 2 from J; bases not matched to a gene: 8. CDR1 is SGHAT and CDR2 is FQNNGV in the germline V gene. The CDR3 is 15 residues long. The CDR3 DNA sequence: TGTGCCAGCAGGCTTCCGGGACAGGGCACCTACGAGCAGTACTTC. Translation: CASRLPGQGTYEQYF.

V usage is TRBV10-3 and J usage is TRBJ2-6; TRBD2 aligns across 7 bases. The germline gives CDR1 ENHRY, CDR2 SYGVKD. The V and J ends lost 6 bases and 1 base, in that order; junction bases with no gene match: 6. The CDR3 contains 16 residues. The CDR3: CAISTSGLSGANVLTF. The CDR3 DNA is TGTGCCATCAGCACCTCGGGACTATCTGGGGCCAACGTCCTGACTTTC.

The chain joins TRBV6-5 to TRBJ2-7, with 9 bases matching TRBD2. V lost 9 bases and J lost 3; bases outside the gene matches: 6. This CDR3 is 13 amino acids long. CDR1 is MNHEY and CDR2 is SVGAGI in the germline V gene. The CDR3 DNA sequence: TGTGCCAGTTCAGCGGGGGGCCTCTACGAGCAGTACTTC. Its translation: CASSAGGLYEQYF.

In regard to this clone: Relative to the germline gene, one junction end is altered; a read error may explain this. The same CDR3 also results from other DNA sequences found in this sample. The chain uses TRBV11-2 and TRBJ2-5, with a possible D match to TRBD2 (5 bases). Germline CDR1 SGHAT, CDR2 FQNNGV. This CDR3 has 14 residues. The chain's CDR3 is CASSWAGNKETQYF. The CDR3 bases are TGTGCCAGTAGCTGGGCCGGGAACAAAGAGACCCAGTACTTC. Combining the CDR3 with reference TRBV11-2 and TRBJ2-5 gives the whole variable domain EAGVAQSPRYKIIEKRQSVAFWCNPISGHATLYWYQQILGQGPKLLIQFQNNGVVDDSQLPKDRFSAERLKGVDSTLKIQPAKLEDSAVYLCASSWAGNKETQYFGPGTRLLVL.

This clone has just one count. The chain couples TRBV28 to TRBJ2-2, with D tentatively TRBD1 (7 bases). The V gene's germline CDR1 is MDHEN and CDR2 SYDVKM. Trimming took off 6 bases at V and 3 bases at J, with 17 bases between the two ends. This CDR3 is 16 amino acids long. CDR3 loop: CASRRGAGGYTGELFF. CDR3 in DNA: TGTGCCAGCAGGAGGGGGGCAGGGGGGTACACCGGGGAGCTGTTTTTT.

V usage is TRBV5-5 and J usage is TRBJ2-1, with 7 positions matching TRBD2. Germline V gene sequence: CDR1 SGHKS, CDR2 YYEKEE (reference sequence). CDR3 length: 16 amino acids. V dropped 4 bases and J dropped 9; count of bases not matched to a gene: 16. The CDR3: CASSLTTGGRLGEQFF. The CDR3 DNA reads as TGTGCCAGCAGCCTAACCACAGGCGGGAGATTGGGTGAGCAGTTCTTC.

This sequence joins TRBV21-1 and TRBJ2-7; the table assigns TRBD1, which was not confirmed against the DNA. TRBV21-1 is shown as a pseudogene. This CDR3 is 16 amino acids long. CDR3 sequence (DNA): TGTGCCAGCAGCGGAAGGTGCAGGGGGCTTTCCTACGAGCAGTACTTC. As protein: CASSGRCRGLSYEQYF.

In this sample, this clone turned up once. V usage is TRBV7-8 and J usage is TRBJ2-1, with D perhaps matching TRBD2 (8 bases). CDR1 and CDR2 from the germline V gene are SGHVS and FQNEAQ. This CDR3 comprises 16 residues. Trimming took off 5 bases at V and 9 bases at J, with 23 bases between the two ends. The CDR3 here is CASSPRGLAGWGEQFF. CDR3 bases: TGTGCCAGCAGCCCGAGGGGGCTAGCGGGCTGGGGTGAGCAGTTCTTC.

This clone was observed a single time. V gene TRBV5-1 combines with J gene TRBJ1-6, with D perhaps TRBD1 (5 bases). This CDR3 spans 16 amino acids. With 7 bases removed from V and 3 bases from J, the gap between germline ends came to 17 bases. Germline V lookup: CDR1 SGHRS, CDR2 YFSETQ. This CDR3 reads CASSVSGQSYNSPLHF. The CDR3 DNA is TGCGCCAGCTCGGTGTCGGGGCAAAGCTATAATTCACCCCTCCACTTT.

The chain couples TRBV7-9 to TRBJ2-4; D might be TRBD1 (6 bases). This CDR3 is 15 amino acids long. Germline CDR1 is SEHNR and CDR2 is FQNEAQ (reference sequence). V was shortened by 6 bases and J by 0 bases, with 12 bases between the two germline ends. The DNA for the CDR3 is TGTGCCAGCAGTGAAACAGGGCTAGCCAAAAACATTCAGTACTTC. Its translation is CASSETGLAKNIQYF.

J is TRBJ1-3 and V is TRBV28, with D perhaps matching TRBD1 (5 bases). The V gene's germline CDR1 is MDHEN and CDR2 SYDVKM. This CDR3 is built from 14 residues. Deletions cut 3 bases from V and 1 base from J, with 7 bases between. The CDR3 loop is CASSFRGSGNTIYF. The CDR3 DNA reads as TGTGCCAGCAGTTTTCGGGGGTCTGGAAACACCATATATTTT.

The gene calls are TRBV18 and TRBJ1-4; D might be TRBD1 (5 bases). The CDR3 totals 14 residues. Germline assignment: CDR1 KGHSH and CDR2 LQKENI. Trimming shortened V by 2 bases and J by 7 bases, and 11 bases separated the two germline ends. The CDR3 DNA sequence: TGTGCCAGCTCACCAGGGGCGTGGAGTGAAAAACTGTTTTTT. It translates to CASSPGAWSEKLFF.